This T cell receptor (beta chain) was sequenced for a study of human T cells and chemical hapten exposure. Study at large: Patients received weekly diphenylcyclopropenone doses to the scalp throughout the roughly 26-week study.

This clonotype was observed a few times. TCRdb re-called the RACE reads with MiXCR, one entry per CDR3 protein. The table records 70,000 to 80,000 distinct CDR3 sequences, around a third of them present only once. Time point defined: patch test 1, 2 weeks after DPC sensitization. The treatment denotes: therapeutic diphenylcyclopropenone sensitization with weekly scalp DPC. The source of this sequence is a man aged 40-49 years with alopecia areata. Some clones in this sample may be carry-over from other donors' samples. Material: whole blood, obtained in connection with sensitization to the hapten diphenylcyclopropenone (DPC).

CDR3 in amino acids: CASSDLLAGVTDTQYF. The CDR3 DNA is TGCGCCAGCAGCGATTTACTAGCGGGAGTTACAGATACGCAGTATTTT. J is TRBJ2-3 and V is TRBV5-1; 11 bases match TRBD2. The trim removed 4 bases at V and 3 bases at J, leaving 7 bases unmatched. The CDR3 covers 16 residues. Germline lookup yields CDR1 SGHRS and CDR2 YFSETQ.